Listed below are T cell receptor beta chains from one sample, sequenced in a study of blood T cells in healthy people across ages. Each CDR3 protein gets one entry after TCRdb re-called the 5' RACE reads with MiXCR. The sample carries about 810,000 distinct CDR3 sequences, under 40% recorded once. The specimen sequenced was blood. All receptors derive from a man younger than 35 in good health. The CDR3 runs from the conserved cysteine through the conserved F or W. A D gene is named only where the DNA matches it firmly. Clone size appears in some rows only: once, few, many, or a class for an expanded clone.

TGTGCCAGCTCAAACAAGGGACAGGGTTTTGGCTACACCTTC CASSNKGQGFGYTF TRBV18 14 TRBD1 TRBJ1-2 -
TGTGCCAGCAGGTTGACCGAAGGCGGGGGGGATGAGCAGTTCTTC CASRLTEGGGDEQFF TRBV7-8 15 TRBD2 TRBJ2-1 -
TGCAGTGCTAACACAGGGATTACGGATGAAAAACTGTTTTTT CSANTGITDEKLFF TRBV20-1 14 - TRBJ1-4 few
TGCGCCAGCAGCCAATACCCCGCTAGCGGAAATATCTACAATGAGCAGTACTTC CASSQYPASGNIYNEQYF TRBV4-3 18 TRBD2 TRBJ2-7 -
TGTGCCAGCAGCCCGGATAAATGGGAGCAGTTCTTC CASSPDKWEQFF TRBV4-2 12 - TRBJ2-1 -
TGTGCCAGCAGCAAAGCCTCTAGCGGGCGCACAGATACGCAGTATTTT CASSKASSGRTDTQYF TRBV21-1 16 - TRBJ2-3 -
TGTGCCAGCAGGAAAACCCCTAGCGATGAGCCTGAGTTCTTC CASRKTPSDEPEFF TRBV6-2/TRBV6-3 14 - TRBJ2-1 few
TGTGCCAGCAGTGAATATGGGAATCCCTACGAGCAGTACTTC CASSEYGNPYEQYF TRBV6-1 14 - TRBJ2-7 -
TGTGCCAGCAGCGGACAGGAAGGCGGTAGCAATCAGCCCCAGCATTTT CASSGQEGGSNQPQHF TRBV6-6 16 TRBD1 TRBJ1-5 few
TGCGCCAGCAGCCCTTCGGGGGGCAGGGAGGAAGCTTTCTTT CASSPSGGREEAFF TRBV4-3 14 - TRBJ1-1 -
TGTGCCAGCAGCTTAGCGATAACCCCCTCATGGGAGACCCAGTACTTC CASSLAITPSWETQYF TRBV7-2 16 - TRBJ2-5 few
TGTGCCAGCAGCTTGGGGGGGACCGAGTATGGCTACACCTTC CASSLGGTEYGYTF TRBV5-4 14 - TRBJ1-2 many
TGTGCCAGCAGTTACTCTGGCAAGACAGAGGGAGGCTACACCTTC CASSYSGKTEGGYTF TRBV6-5 15 - TRBJ1-2 -
TGTGCCAGCAGCCCACTACGCACGTACAGGGTCCAAGAGACCCAGTACTTC CASSPLRTYRVQETQYF TRBV5-5 17 - TRBJ2-5 few
TGTGCCAGCTCACCACGTTCAGGGACAGGGAATGAAAAACTGTTTTTT CASSPRSGTGNEKLFF TRBV18 16 TRBD1 TRBJ1-4 few
TGCGCCAGCAGCTTGGACCCCTCGTGGGAGCAGTACTTC CASSLDPSWEQYF TRBV5-1 13 - TRBJ2-4 few
TGTGTCAGCAGTGAACGGATGGACTATAGCAATCAGCCCCAGCATTTT CVSSERMDYSNQPQHF TRBV2 16 - TRBJ1-5 -
TGTGCCAGCAGTAAGGGGGGGAGAGGGCCCAATCAGCCCCAGCATTTT CASSKGGRGPNQPQHF TRBV28 16 - TRBJ1-5 -
TGTGCCAGCAGCTGGCAACAGGGGAACGGAGTTAATGAAAAACTGTTTTTT CASSWQQGNGVNEKLFF TRBV11-2 17 TRBD1 TRBJ1-4 once
TGTGCCAGCAGTGTCGGGGACGGGGTAGGAGATACGCAGTATTTT CASSVGDGVGDTQYF TRBV2 15 - TRBJ2-3 -
TGTGCCACCAGTGACCCGGGACTAGCGGGGGCCACATACAATGAGCAGTTCTTC CATSDPGLAGATYNEQFF TRBV24-1 18 TRBD2 TRBJ2-1 -
TGCAGCGTTGGCGGGGACAGGGATTCACCCCTCCACTTT CSVGGDRDSPLHF TRBV29-1 13 TRBD1 TRBJ1-6 -
TGCAGTGCTAGCGGGGGGGCCGTGTACAATGAGCAGTTCTTC CSASGGAVYNEQFF TRBV20-1 14 TRBD2 TRBJ2-1 few
TGTGCTAGTGCAAGTCCCCGCCAGGGGTCTTATGGCTACACCTTC CASASPRQGSYGYTF TRBV12-5 15 - TRBJ1-2 -
TGTGCCACCAGCCCTAATCGGGCAGTCGAGGACAACACCGGGGAGCTGTTTTTT CATSPNRAVEDNTGELFF TRBV15 18 - TRBJ2-2 few
TGTGCCAGCAGCCAAGAGGTAGCAGGGGGCTTCCCAGATACGCAGTATTTT CASSQEVAGGFPDTQYF TRBV4-2 17 TRBD1 TRBJ2-3 -
TGTGCCAGCAGTATTGAGGCGGGAGGGTCAGATACGCAGTATTTT CASSIEAGGSDTQYF TRBV6-5 15 TRBD2 TRBJ2-3 -
TGCGCCAGCAGCCCGTGGTCGGGACAGGGGGAGTCGAATACGCAGTATTTT CASSPWSGQGESNTQYF TRBV5-1 17 TRBD1 TRBJ2-3 few
TGTGCCAGCAGTTACTCGGAGGCCGGGGGGGCTAACAATGAGCAGTTCTTC CASSYSEAGGANNEQFF TRBV6-2/TRBV6-3 17 TRBD2 TRBJ2-1 few
TGTGCCAGCAGCGGAGCGACTCGCGGGGAGACAGATACGCAGTATTTT CASSGATRGETDTQYF TRBV3-1 16 - TRBJ2-3 few
TGTGCCAGCACCTACCGGGCCACTGAAGCTTTCTTT CASTYRATEAFF TRBV6-6 12 - TRBJ1-1 -
TGCAGTGCGAGGCCGGATCGCTCCTACGAGCAGTACTTC CSARPDRSYEQYF TRBV20-1 13 - TRBJ2-7 many
TGTGCCAGCAGCTTGCGGGTCGCGGTTAGCACAGATACGCAGTATTTT CASSLRVAVSTDTQYF TRBV7-6 16 - TRBJ2-3 many
TGCGCCAGCAGCCAGATTCGGACAGGAGCGAACACTGAAGCTTTCTTT CASSQIRTGANTEAFF TRBV4-3 16 TRBD1 TRBJ1-1 few
TGCGCCAGCAGACCAAACACGGACAGGGTGGTCTATGGCTACACCTTC CASRPNTDRVVYGYTF TRBV4-3 16 TRBD1 TRBJ1-2 many
TGCGCCAGCAGCCAAGCAGGGGGTACTAATGAAAAACTGTTTTTT CASSQAGGTNEKLFF TRBV4-3 15 TRBD1 TRBJ1-4 -
TGTGCCAGCAGCTTAGAGGGCGGGGGGGCCGTGAATACGCAGTATTTT CASSLEGGGAVNTQYF TRBV13 16 TRBD2 TRBJ2-3 -